This T cell receptor beta chain was retrieved from a study of OX40 agonist ivuxolimab in advanced cancers. The wider study: Dose-escalation patients had hepatocellular carcinoma, melanoma, renal cell or head and neck cancer. Among those treated, three patients had partial responses, one with hepatocellular carcinoma and two with cutaneous melanoma. Among those enrolled, mean age was about 58 years (range about 20 to 79) and 75% to 85% were male.

V lost 0 bases and J 6 bases, leaving 14 bases between the germline ends. Looked up from germline, CDR1 is SEHNR and CDR2 is FQNEAQ (reference sequence). The length of the CDR3 is 15 residues. A few counts support this clone. Libraries were prepared by immunoSEQ multiplex PCR; TCRdb keeps only in-frame clonotypes and omits some of them. Here the sample spans under 75,000 clones, 80% to 90% being singletons. This chain connects TRBV7-9 to TRBJ1-1; tentatively, D is TRBD1 (6 bases). The source is an adult with an advanced solid tumor such as melanoma, head and neck, liver or kidney cancer. The starting material was CD4+ or CD8+ T cells sorted from blood, obtained in a trial of the OX40 agonist ivuxolimab. CDR3 protein: CASSLAGGLSAEAFF. DNA of the CDR3: TGTGCCAGCAGCTTAGCGGGGGGCTTAAGCGCTGAAGCTTTCTTT. Full variable domain (missing parts from reference TRBV7-9 and TRBJ1-1): DTGVSQNPRHKITKRGQNVTFRCDPISEHNRLYWYRQTLGQGPEFLTYFQNEAQLEKSRLLSDRFSAERPKGSFSTLEIQRTEQGDSAMYLCASSLAGGLSAEAFFGQGTRLTVV.